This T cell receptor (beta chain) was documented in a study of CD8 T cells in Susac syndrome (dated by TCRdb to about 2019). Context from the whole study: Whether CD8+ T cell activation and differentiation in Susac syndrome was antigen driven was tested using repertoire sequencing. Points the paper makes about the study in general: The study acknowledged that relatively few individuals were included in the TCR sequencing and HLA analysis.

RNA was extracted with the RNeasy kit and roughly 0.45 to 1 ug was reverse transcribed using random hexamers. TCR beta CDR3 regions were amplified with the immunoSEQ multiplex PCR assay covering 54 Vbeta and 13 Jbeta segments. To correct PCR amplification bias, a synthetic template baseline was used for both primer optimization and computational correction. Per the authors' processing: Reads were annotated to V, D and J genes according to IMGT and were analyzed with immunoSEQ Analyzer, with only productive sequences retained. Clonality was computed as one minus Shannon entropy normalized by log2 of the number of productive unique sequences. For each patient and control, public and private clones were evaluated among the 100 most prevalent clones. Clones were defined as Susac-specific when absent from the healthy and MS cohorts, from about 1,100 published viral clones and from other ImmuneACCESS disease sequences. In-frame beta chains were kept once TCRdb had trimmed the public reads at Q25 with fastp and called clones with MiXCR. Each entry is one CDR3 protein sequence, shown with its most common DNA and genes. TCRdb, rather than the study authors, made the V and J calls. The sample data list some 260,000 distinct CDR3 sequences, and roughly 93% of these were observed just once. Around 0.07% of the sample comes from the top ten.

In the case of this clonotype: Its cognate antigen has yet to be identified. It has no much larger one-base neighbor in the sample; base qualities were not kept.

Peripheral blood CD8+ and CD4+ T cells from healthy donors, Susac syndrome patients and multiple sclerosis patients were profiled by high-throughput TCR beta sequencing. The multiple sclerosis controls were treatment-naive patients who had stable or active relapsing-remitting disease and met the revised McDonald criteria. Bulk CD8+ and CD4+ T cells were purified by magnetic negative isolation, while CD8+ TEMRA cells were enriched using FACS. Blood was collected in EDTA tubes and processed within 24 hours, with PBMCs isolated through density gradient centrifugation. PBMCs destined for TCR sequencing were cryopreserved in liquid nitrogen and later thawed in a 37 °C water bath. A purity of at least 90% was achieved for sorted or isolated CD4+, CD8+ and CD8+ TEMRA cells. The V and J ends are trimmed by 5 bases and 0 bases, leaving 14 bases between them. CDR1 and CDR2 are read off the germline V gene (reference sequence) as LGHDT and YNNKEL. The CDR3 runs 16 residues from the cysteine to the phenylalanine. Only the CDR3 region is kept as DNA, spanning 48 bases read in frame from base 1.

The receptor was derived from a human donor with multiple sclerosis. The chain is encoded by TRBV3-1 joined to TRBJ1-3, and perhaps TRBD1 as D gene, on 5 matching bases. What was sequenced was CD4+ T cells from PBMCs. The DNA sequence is TGTGCCAGCAGCATCCGCTCAGGGTTCTCTGGAAACACCATATATTTT. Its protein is CASSIRSGFSGNTIYF.